Detailed here is one T cell receptor (beta chain). Its antigen is not identified. The source of the sample is a study of cytomegalovirus exposure and HLA in healthy donors. The study's findings and limits: For TCR beta chains, V- and J-gene trimming was later linked to a missense DCLRE1C variant. As a later analysis revealed, the rate of TCR association differed by HLA locus, with DRB1 most and HLA-C fewest. There were 160 or so TCR beta chains listed as cytomegalovirus-associated.

Germline lookup yields CDR1 SGHTA and CDR2 FQGTGA. V was clipped by 2 bases and J by 14 bases, with 13 bases between them. The CDR3 has 13 amino acids. 13 Jbeta primers and 60 Vbeta primers were used for the PCR. Here immunoSEQ multiplex PCR was the method, and the copy in TCRdb shows in-frame clones only, minus some. Of fewer than 200,000 clones in the sample, 76% were seen once. This receptor was identified in a female donor in good health and CMV-seronegative. The rearrangement joins TRBV7-3 to TRBJ1-6, with a weak D call TRBD1 (6 bases). The sample comprised PBMCs. Here the CDR3 DNA reads TGTGCCAGCAGCTTACGGCCCGGGGACACCCTCCACTTT. Residues: CASSLRPGDTLHF.